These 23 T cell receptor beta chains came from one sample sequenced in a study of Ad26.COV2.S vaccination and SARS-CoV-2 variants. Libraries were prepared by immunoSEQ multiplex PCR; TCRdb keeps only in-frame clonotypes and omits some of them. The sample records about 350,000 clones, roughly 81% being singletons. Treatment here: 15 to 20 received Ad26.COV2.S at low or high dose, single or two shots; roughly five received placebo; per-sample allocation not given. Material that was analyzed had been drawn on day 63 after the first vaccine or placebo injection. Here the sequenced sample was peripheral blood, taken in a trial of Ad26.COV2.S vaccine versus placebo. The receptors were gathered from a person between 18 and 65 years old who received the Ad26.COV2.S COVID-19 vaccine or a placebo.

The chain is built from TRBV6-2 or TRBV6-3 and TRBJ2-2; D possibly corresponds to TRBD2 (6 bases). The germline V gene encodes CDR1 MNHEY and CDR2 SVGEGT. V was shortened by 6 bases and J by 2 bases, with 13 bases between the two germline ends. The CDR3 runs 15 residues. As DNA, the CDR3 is TGTGCCAGCAGCTGGGACTCGCGAAACACCGGGGAGCTGTTTTTT. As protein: CASSWDSRNTGELFF.

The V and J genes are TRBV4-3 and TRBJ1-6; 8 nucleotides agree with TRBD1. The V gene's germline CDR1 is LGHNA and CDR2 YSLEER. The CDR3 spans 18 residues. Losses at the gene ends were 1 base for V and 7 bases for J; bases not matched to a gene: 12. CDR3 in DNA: TGCGCCAGCAGCCAAGTACGCGGGGCAGGGGGCACAAATTCACCCCTCCACTTT. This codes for CASSQVRGAGGTNSPLHF.

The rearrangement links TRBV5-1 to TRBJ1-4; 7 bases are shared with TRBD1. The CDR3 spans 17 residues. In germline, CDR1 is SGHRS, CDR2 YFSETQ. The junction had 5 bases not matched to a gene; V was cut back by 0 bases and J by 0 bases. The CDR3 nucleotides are TGCGCCAGCAGCTTGGCGAGGGACAGCGCAACTAATGAAAAACTGTTTTTT. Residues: CASSLARDSATNEKLFF.

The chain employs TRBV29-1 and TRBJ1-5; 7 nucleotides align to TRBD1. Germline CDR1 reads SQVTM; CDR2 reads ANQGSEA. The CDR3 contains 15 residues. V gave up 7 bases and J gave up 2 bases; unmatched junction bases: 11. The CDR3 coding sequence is TGCAGCGCTATGTCAGGGGGGGCTGGCAATCAGCCCCAGCATTTT. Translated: CSAMSGGAGNQPQHF.

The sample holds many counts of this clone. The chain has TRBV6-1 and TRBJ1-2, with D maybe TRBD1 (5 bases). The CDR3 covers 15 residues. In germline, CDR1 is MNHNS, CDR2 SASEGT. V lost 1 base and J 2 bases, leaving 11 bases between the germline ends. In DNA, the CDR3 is TGTGCCAGCAGTGAAGAGCAGGGTTTAAACTATGGCTACACCTTC. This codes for CASSEEQGLNYGYTF.

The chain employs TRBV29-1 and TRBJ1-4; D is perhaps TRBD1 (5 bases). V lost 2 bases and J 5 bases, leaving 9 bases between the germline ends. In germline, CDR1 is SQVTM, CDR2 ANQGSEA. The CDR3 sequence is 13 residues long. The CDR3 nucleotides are TGCAGCGTTGAATGGGGCCCCAATGAAAAACTGTTTTTT. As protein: CSVEWGPNEKLFF.

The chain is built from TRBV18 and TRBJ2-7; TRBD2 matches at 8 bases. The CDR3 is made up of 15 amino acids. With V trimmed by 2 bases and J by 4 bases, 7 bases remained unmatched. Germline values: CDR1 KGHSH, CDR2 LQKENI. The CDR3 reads CASSPFAGGAYEQYF. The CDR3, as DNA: TGTGCCAGCTCACCATTTGCGGGAGGAGCGTACGAGCAGTACTTC.

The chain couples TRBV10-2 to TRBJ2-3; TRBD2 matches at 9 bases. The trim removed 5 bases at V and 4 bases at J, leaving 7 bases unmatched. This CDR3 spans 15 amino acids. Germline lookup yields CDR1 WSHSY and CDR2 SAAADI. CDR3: CASSQIAGVADTQYF. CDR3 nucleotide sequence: TGCGCCAGCAGTCAAATAGCGGGAGTTGCAGATACGCAGTATTTT.

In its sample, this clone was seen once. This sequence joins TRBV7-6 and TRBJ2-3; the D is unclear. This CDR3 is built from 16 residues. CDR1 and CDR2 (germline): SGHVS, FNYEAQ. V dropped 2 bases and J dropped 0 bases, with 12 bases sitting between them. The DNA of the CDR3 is TGTGCCAGCAGCTTAAACGGTGTGACTAGCACAGATACGCAGTATTTT. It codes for CASSLNGVTSTDTQYF.

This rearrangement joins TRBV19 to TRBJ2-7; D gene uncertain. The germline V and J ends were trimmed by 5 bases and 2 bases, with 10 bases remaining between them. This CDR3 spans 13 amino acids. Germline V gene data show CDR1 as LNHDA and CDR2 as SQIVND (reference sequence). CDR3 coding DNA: TGTGCCAGTAGTGATGCTTTGGCCTACGAGCAGTACTTC. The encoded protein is CASSDALAYEQYF.

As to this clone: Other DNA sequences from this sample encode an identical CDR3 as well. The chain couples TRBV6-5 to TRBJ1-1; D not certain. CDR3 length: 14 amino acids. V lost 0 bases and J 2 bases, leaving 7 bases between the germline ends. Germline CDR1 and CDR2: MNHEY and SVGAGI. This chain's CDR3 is CASSYSGGNTEAFF. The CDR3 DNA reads TGTGCCAGCAGTTACTCTGGCGGAAACACTGAAGCTTTCTTT.

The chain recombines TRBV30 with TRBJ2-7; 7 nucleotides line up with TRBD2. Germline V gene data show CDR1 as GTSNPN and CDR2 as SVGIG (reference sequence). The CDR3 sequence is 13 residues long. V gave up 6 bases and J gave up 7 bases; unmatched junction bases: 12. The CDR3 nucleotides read TGTGCCTGCGCCCGGGACTACCGGTTGGAGCAGTACTTC. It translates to CACARDYRLEQYF.

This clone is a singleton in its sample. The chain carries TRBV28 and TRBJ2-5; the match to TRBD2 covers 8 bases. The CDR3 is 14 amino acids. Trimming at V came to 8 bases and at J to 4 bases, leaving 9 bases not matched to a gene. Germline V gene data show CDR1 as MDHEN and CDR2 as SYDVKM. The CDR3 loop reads CASASAGGRETQYF. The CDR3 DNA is TGTGCCAGCGCGTCCGCGGGAGGCAGAGAGACCCAGTACTTC.

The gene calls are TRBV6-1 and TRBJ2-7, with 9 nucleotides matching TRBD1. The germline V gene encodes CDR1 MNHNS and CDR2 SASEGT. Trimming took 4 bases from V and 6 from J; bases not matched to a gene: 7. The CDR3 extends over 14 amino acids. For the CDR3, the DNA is TGTGCCAGCAGTGGGGACAGGGTGAAAAGCGAGCAGTACTTC. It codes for CASSGDRVKSEQYF.

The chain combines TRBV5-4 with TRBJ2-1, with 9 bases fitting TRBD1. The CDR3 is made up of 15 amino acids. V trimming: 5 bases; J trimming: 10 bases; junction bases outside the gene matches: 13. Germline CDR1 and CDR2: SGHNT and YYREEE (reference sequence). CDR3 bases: TGTGCCAGCAGTTTTCCGGGGACAGGGTTGAGGGAGCAGTTCTTC. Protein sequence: CASSFPGTGLREQFF.

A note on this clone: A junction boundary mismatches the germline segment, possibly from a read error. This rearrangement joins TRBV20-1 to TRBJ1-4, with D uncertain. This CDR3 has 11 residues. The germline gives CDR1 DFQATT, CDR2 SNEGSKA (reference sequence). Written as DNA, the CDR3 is TGCAGTGCTAGATTTCTGGCGGGGTTCCTCTTT. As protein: CSARFLAGFLF.

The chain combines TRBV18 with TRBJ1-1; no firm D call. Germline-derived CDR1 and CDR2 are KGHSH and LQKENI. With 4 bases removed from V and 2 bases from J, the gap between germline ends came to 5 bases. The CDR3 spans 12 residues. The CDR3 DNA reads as TGTGCCAGCTCACTGGTTAACACTGAAGCTTTCTTT. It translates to CASSLVNTEAFF.

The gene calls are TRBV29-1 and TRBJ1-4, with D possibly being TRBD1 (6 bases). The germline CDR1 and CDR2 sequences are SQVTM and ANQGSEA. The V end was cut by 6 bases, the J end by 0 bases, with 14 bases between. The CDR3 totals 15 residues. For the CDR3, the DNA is TGCAGCGTCAGATCCGGACAGACAACTAATGAAAAACTGTTTTTT. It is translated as CSVRSGQTTNEKLFF.

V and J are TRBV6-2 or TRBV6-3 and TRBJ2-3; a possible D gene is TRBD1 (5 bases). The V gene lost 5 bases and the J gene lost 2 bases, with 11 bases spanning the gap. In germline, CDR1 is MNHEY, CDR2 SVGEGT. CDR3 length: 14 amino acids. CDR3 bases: TGTGCCAGCAGTAGCAGGGTCCACACAGATACGCAGTATTTT. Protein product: CASSSRVHTDTQYF.

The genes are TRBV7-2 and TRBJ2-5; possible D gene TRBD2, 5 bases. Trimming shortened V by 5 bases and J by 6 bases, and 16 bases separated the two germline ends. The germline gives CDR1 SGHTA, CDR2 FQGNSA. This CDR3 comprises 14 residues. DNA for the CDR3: TGTGCCAGCAGCCTAGGACTCGCCCCTAAGACCCAGTACTTC. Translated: CASSLGLAPKTQYF.

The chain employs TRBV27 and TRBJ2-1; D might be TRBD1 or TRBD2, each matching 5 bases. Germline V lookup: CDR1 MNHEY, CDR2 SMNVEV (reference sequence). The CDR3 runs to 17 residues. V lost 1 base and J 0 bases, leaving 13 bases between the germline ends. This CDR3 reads CASSLWGLAPSYNEQFF. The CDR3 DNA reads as TGTGCCAGCAGTTTATGGGGGTTGGCCCCCTCCTACAATGAGCAGTTCTTC.

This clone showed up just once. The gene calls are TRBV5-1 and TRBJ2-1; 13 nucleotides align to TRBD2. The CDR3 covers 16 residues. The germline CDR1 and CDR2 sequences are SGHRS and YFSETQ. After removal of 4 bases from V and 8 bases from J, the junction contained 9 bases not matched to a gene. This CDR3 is CASSPLLAGGPDEQFF. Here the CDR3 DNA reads TGCGCCAGCAGCCCCCTACTAGCGGGAGGGCCCGATGAGCAGTTCTTC.

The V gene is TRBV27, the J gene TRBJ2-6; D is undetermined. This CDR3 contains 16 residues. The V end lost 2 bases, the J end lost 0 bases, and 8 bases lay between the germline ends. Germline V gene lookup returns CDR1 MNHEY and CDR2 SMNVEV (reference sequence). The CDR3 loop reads CASSLRPGSGANVLTF. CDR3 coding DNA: TGTGCCAGCAGTTTAAGGCCCGGCTCTGGGGCCAACGTCCTGACTTTC. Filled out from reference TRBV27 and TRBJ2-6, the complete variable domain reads EAQVTQNPRYLITVTGKKLTVTCSQNMNHEYMSWYRQDPGLGLRQIYYSMNVEVTDKGDVPEGYKVSRKEKRNFPLILESPSPNQTSLYFCASSLRPGSGANVLTFGAGSRLTVL.